A selection of T cell receptor beta chains follows, all from one sample in a study of cytomegalovirus exposure and HLA in healthy donors. The method was immunoSEQ multiplex PCR; TCRdb's version includes in-frame clones alone and lacks a portion of them. The sample lists approximately 140,000 clones; 78% were seen once. Sequencing used PBMCs. The receptor set was obtained from a man in his forties in good health and CMV-seropositive. The CDR3 runs from the conserved cysteine through the conserved F or W. Each record gives: J gene, D gene, clone size, V gene, CDR3 protein, CDR3 DNA. D genes are given only for firm matches. Only part of the rows carry a size: once, few, many, or a class if the clone is expanded.

J: TRBJ2-4
D: .
size: .
V: TRBV21-1
CDR3: CASSKALFPLTRASESIPKNIQYF
DNA: TGTGCCAGCAGCAAAGCGCTTTTCCCTCTTACTAGGGCGAGCGAGAGCATTCCCAAAAACATTCAGTACTTC

J: TRBJ1-6
D: .
size: .
V: TRBV7-2
CDR3: CASSPDRNSPLHF
DNA: TGTGCCAGCAGCCCAGACAGAAATTCACCCCTCCACTTT

J: TRBJ2-7
D: .
size: .
V: TRBV28
CDR3: CASQRLYEQYF
DNA: TGTGCCAGCCAGAGGCTATACGAGCAGTACTTC

J: TRBJ1-1
D: .
size: .
V: TRBV18
CDR3: CASSPLGTQNTEAFF
DNA: TGTGCCAGCTCACCACTGGGGACTCAGAACACTGAAGCTTTCTTT

J: TRBJ2-7
D: TRBD2
size: .
V: TRBV5-1
CDR3: CASSFSLAGGSGEQYF
DNA: TGCGCCAGCAGCTTCAGTTTAGCGGGAGGGTCGGGCGAGCAGTACTTC

J: TRBJ1-5
D: TRBD1
size: once
V: TRBV27
CDR3: CASTTPPDRDTQPQHF
DNA: TGTGCCAGCACTACGCCCCCGGACAGGGACACTCAGCCCCAGCATTTT

J: TRBJ2-7
D: .
size: .
V: TRBV7-9
CDR3: CASSPRDTSMLGYSYEQYF
DNA: TGTGCCAGCAGCCCCAGGGACACGTCTATGTTAGGTTACTCCTACGAGCAGTACTTC

J: TRBJ2-7
D: TRBD2
size: .
V: TRBV7-3
CDR3: CAQNSGRLTYEQYF
DNA: TGTGCCCAAAATAGCGGGAGGCTTACCTACGAGCAGTACTTC

J: TRBJ1-2
D: TRBD1
size: .
V: TRBV9
CDR3: CASSVGGTGAKYGYTF
DNA: TGTGCCAGCAGCGTAGGGGGGACAGGCGCTAAGTATGGCTACACCTTC

J: TRBJ1-5
D: .
size: few
V: TRBV27
CDR3: CASSLSAGGGGNQPQHF
DNA: TGTGCCAGCAGTTTATCGGCGGGGGGAGGGGGCAATCAGCCCCAGCATTTT

J: TRBJ2-7
D: .
size: .
V: TRBV30
CDR3: CAWSVGGRGQYF
DNA: TGTGCCTGGAGTGTAGGGGGACGGGGGCAGTACTTC

J: TRBJ2-7
D: .
size: .
V: TRBV7-9
CDR3: CASSLAGTSSYEQYF
DNA: TGTGCCAGCAGCTTAGCGGGAACTAGCTCCTACGAGCAGTACTTC

J: TRBJ1-2
D: .
size: .
V: TRBV5-4
CDR3: CASSLPGGPKYGYTF
DNA: TGTGCCAGCAGCTTGCCGGGGGGACCCAAGTATGGCTACACCTTC

J: TRBJ2-3
D: .
size: .
V: TRBV6-4
CDR3: CASSDEGGTDTQYF
DNA: TGTGCCAGCAGTGACGAGGGGGGCACAGATACGCAGTATTTT

J: TRBJ1-2
D: .
size: .
V: TRBV12-5
CDR3: CASGFGGVYGYTF
DNA: TGTGCTAGTGGTTTTGGGGGCGTCTATGGCTACACCTTC

J: TRBJ1-5
D: TRBD1
size: .
V: TRBV6-4
CDR3: CASSANRDRGHQPQHF
DNA: TGTGCCAGCAGTGCAAACCGGGACAGGGGGCATCAGCCCCAGCATTTT

J: TRBJ2-7
D: TRBD2
size: .
V: TRBV29-1
CDR3: CSVESGNGYEQYF
DNA: TGCAGCGTTGAGAGCGGGAACGGCTACGAGCAGTACTTC

J: TRBJ1-1
D: .
size: .
V: TRBV19
CDR3: CASTSGGEAFF
DNA: TGTGCCAGTACCTCAGGAGGTGAAGCTTTCTTT

J: TRBJ2-6
D: TRBD2
size: .
V: TRBV19
CDR3: CASRRASGGISGANVLTF
DNA: TGTGCCAGCAGGAGGGCTAGCGGGGGGATCTCTGGGGCCAACGTCCTGACTTTC

J: TRBJ1-1
D: .
size: .
V: TRBV29-1
CDR3: CSVLRQELDTEAFF
DNA: TGCAGCGTTTTAAGACAGGAGCTCGACACTGAAGCTTTCTTT

J: TRBJ2-7
D: .
size: .
V: TRBV4-2
CDR3: CASSQEIPGKGSEQYF
DNA: TGTGCCAGCAGCCAAGAGATCCCCGGGAAGGGATCCGAGCAGTACTTC

J: TRBJ1-5
D: .
size: once
V: TRBV5-6
CDR3: CASSRRGQGNQPQHF
DNA: TGTGCCAGCAGTCGCAGGGGTCAAGGAAATCAGCCCCAGCATTTT

J: TRBJ2-3
D: .
size: .
V: TRBV5-1
CDR3: CASSSSLVSTDTQYF
DNA: TGCGCCAGCAGCTCCAGTTTGGTTTCAACAGATACGCAGTATTTT

J: TRBJ2-5
D: .
size: .
V: TRBV11-2
CDR3: CASSPWGETQYF
DNA: TGTGCCAGCAGTCCGTGGGGCGAGACCCAGTACTTC

J: TRBJ2-3
D: TRBD2
size: .
V: TRBV6-4
CDR3: CASSDSVSGGTDTQYF
DNA: TGTGCCAGCAGTGACTCGGTTAGCGGGGGGACAGATACGCAGTATTTT

J: TRBJ1-5
D: .
size: .
V: TRBV4-2
CDR3: CASSQTGLNQPQHF
DNA: TGTGCCAGCAGCCAAACAGGGCTCAATCAGCCCCAGCATTTT

J: TRBJ2-1
D: TRBD1
size: .
V: TRBV6-5
CDR3: CASRDRADNEQFF
DNA: TGTGCCAGCCGGGACAGGGCGGACAATGAGCAGTTCTTC

J: TRBJ2-7
D: TRBD2
size: .
V: TRBV23-1
CDR3: CASSQSSWKREGSYEQYF
DNA: TGCGCCAGCAGTCAATCGAGCTGGAAGCGGGAGGGCTCCTACGAGCAGTACTTC

J: TRBJ1-4
D: .
size: .
V: TRBV25-1
CDR3: CACSEGLAATNEKLFF
DNA: TGTGCCTGCAGTGAAGGTCTTGCGGCAACTAATGAAAAACTGTTTTTT

J: TRBJ2-1
D: TRBD2
size: .
V: TRBV6-5
CDR3: CAVEGLAGNEQFF
DNA: TGTGCCGTTGAGGGACTAGCGGGGAATGAGCAGTTCTTC

J: TRBJ2-7
D: .
size: few
V: TRBV27
CDR3: CASSLWGRGRRNEQYF
DNA: TGTGCCAGCAGTTTATGGGGCAGGGGACGAAGGAACGAGCAGTACTTC

J: TRBJ2-7
D: TRBD2
size: .
V: TRBV5-4
CDR3: CASSRSGLAGGSSYEQYF
DNA: TGTGCCAGCAGTCGCTCGGGACTAGCGGGAGGGAGCTCCTACGAGCAGTACTTC

J: TRBJ2-5
D: .
size: .
V: TRBV7-9
CDR3: CSSSPARIQETQYF
DNA: TGTTCCAGCAGTCCAGCTAGGATACAAGAGACCCAGTACTTC

J: TRBJ2-1
D: TRBD2
size: .
V: TRBV28
CDR3: CASRSPAGESYNEQFF
DNA: TGTGCCAGCAGATCCCCGGCGGGAGAATCCTACAATGAGCAGTTCTTC

J: TRBJ2-7
D: .
size: .
V: TRBV30
CDR3: CAWTAGTSVRYF
DNA: TGTGCCTGGACCGCCGGGACATCCGTACGGTACTTC

J: TRBJ2-2
D: .
size: .
V: TRBV7-3
CDR3: CASSPRDIASGELFF
DNA: TGTGCCAGCAGCCCACGGGACATAGCGTCCGGGGAGCTGTTTTTT

J: TRBJ1-3
D: TRBD1
size: .
V: TRBV14
CDR3: CASSRKGQGSNTIYF
DNA: TGTGCCAGCAGCCGAAAGGGACAGGGGTCGAACACCATATATTTT

J: TRBJ2-3
D: .
size: .
V: TRBV29-1
CDR3: CSVRELIDTQYF
DNA: TGCAGCGTTCGGGAGTTAATAGATACGCAGTATTTT

J: TRBJ2-3
D: TRBD1
size: .
V: TRBV4-3
CDR3: CASSTDRVGTDTQYF
DNA: TGCGCCAGCAGCACGGACAGGGTGGGCACAGATACGCAGTATTTT

J: TRBJ1-5
D: .
size: few
V: TRBV6-6
CDR3: CASSFRGHQNQPQHF
DNA: TGTGCCAGCAGTTTCCGAGGACACCAAAATCAGCCCCAGCATTTT

J: TRBJ2-5
D: TRBD2
size: .
V: TRBV9
CDR3: CASSVAGGLALETQYF
DNA: TGTGCCAGCAGCGTAGCTGGCGGACTAGCGTTGGAGACCCAGTACTTC

J: TRBJ1-5
D: .
size: .
V: TRBV7-9
CDR3: CASSLGSDQPQHF
DNA: TGTGCCAGCAGCTTAGGGTCGGATCAGCCCCAGCATTTT

J: TRBJ2-3
D: TRBD2
size: .
V: TRBV10-3
CDR3: CASSLGQGGADTQYF
DNA: TGTGCCAGCAGTTTAGGGCAGGGAGGGGCAGATACGCAGTATTTT

J: TRBJ2-5
D: .
size: .
V: TRBV30
CDR3: CAWDGTSKGETQYF
DNA: TGTGCCTGGGATGGGACATCGAAAGGCGAGACCCAGTACTTC

J: TRBJ2-6
D: TRBD2
size: .
V: TRBV11-1
CDR3: CASSAGGSGANVLTF
DNA: TGTGCCAGCAGCGCGGGGGGCTCTGGGGCCAACGTCCTGACTTTC

J: TRBJ2-7
D: .
size: .
V: TRBV30
CDR3: CAWSVLTVPYEQYF
DNA: TGTGCCTGGAGTGTACTAACGGTCCCCTACGAGCAGTACTTC

J: TRBJ1-4
D: .
size: .
V: TRBV7-2
CDR3: CASGQNGLGEKLFF
DNA: TGTGCCAGTGGGCAGAACGGACTGGGTGAAAAACTGTTTTTT

J: TRBJ1-2
D: TRBD1
size: .
V: TRBV9
CDR3: CASSSPTGKVTF
DNA: TGTGCCAGCAGCTCCCCGACAGGGAAGGTTACCTTC

J: TRBJ2-1
D: TRBD2
size: .
V: TRBV7-9
CDR3: CASSLVAGVGNEQFF
DNA: TGTGCCAGCAGCTTAGTAGCGGGAGTAGGTAATGAGCAGTTCTTC

J: TRBJ1-1
D: TRBD1
size: .
V: TRBV7-9
CDR3: CASRGQGKTTEAFF
DNA: TGTGCCAGCAGGGGACAGGGGAAGACCACTGAAGCTTTCTTT

J: TRBJ2-6
D: .
size: .
V: TRBV28
CDR3: CASCIGGMSGANVLTF
DNA: TGTGCCAGCTGTATAGGGGGAATGAGTGGGGCCAACGTCCTGACTTTC

J: TRBJ2-5
D: TRBD2
size: .
V: TRBV28
CDR3: CASSLPAAGVETQYF
DNA: TGTGCCAGCAGTTTACCTGCAGCGGGAGTAGAGACCCAGTACTTC

J: TRBJ1-3
D: TRBD1
size: few
V: TRBV7-9
CDR3: CASSTYQGAEGNTIYF
DNA: TGTGCCAGCAGCACATACCAGGGGGCAGAAGGAAACACCATATATTTT

J: TRBJ2-2
D: TRBD1
size: .
V: TRBV7-3
CDR3: CASSPTGQGGTGELFF
DNA: TGTGCCAGCAGCCCCACGGGACAGGGAGGGACCGGGGAGCTGTTTTTT

J: TRBJ2-7
D: .
size: few
V: TRBV18
CDR3: CASSPDSVTEQYF
DNA: TGTGCCAGCTCACCAGATTCGGTAACCGAGCAGTACTTC

J: TRBJ2-7
D: TRBD2
size: .
V: TRBV27
CDR3: CASSFGTSGFSYEQYF
DNA: TGTGCCAGCAGTTTTGGGACTAGCGGCTTCTCCTACGAGCAGTACTTC

J: TRBJ1-5
D: .
size: .
V: TRBV6-5
CDR3: CASSYSFRVSNQPQHF
DNA: TGTGCCAGCAGTTACTCATTCAGGGTTAGCAATCAGCCCCAGCATTTT

J: TRBJ1-5
D: TRBD1
size: .
V: TRBV27
CDR3: CASSLTGYQPQHF
DNA: TGTGCCAGCAGTTTGACAGGGTATCAGCCCCAGCATTTT

J: TRBJ2-3
D: .
size: .
V: TRBV29-1
CDR3: CSVFRTSTDTQYF
DNA: TGCAGCGTCTTTAGGACAAGCACAGATACGCAGTATTTT

J: TRBJ1-2
D: TRBD1
size: .
V: TRBV19
CDR3: CASRRQGAEIRGYTF
DNA: TGTGCCAGTAGAAGACAGGGGGCTGAGATCCGCGGCTACACCTTC